This TCR beta chain was sequenced in a study of glioma-infiltrating T cells after dendritic cell vaccination. Overall study: Three intradermal dendritic cell vaccine injections were given every two weeks.

Time point of the sample: after dendritic cell vaccination, including at tumor progression/relapse. PBMC sampling occurred before vaccination, two weeks after the third dose, and at progression. Looked up from germline, CDR1 is SNHLY and CDR2 is FYNNEI. Trimming removed 7 bases at V and 4 bases at J, with 14 bases between. The CDR3 spans 14 residues. Here immunoSEQ multiplex PCR was the method, and the copy in TCRdb shows in-frame clones only, minus some. The sample consists of under 30,000 clones, around 92% of them appearing once. The clonotype originates from a human donor with glioblastoma. The sample was blood, taken after dendritic cell vaccination. The chain carries TRBV2 and TRBJ1-3, with D possibly being TRBD1 (5 bases). The CDR3 DNA is TGTGCCAGCACCTGGTCGGGGGAAGGAAACACCATATATTTT. Its translation is CASTWSGEGNTIYF.